This T cell receptor beta chain was profiled in a study of blood T cell repertoires in COVID-19. V was pared by 5 bases and J by 2 bases, with 18 bases between. CDR3 length equals 16 residues. Germline V gives CDR1 LNHDA, CDR2 SQIVND (reference sequence). Authors' methods: Reference gene primer amplification in the assay estimated nucleated cell counts. Clones were sequenced by immunoSEQ multiplex PCR, and TCRdb holds only the in-frame ones, with some missing. Clonal size and the V and J genes are those of that table, whereas D and trimming came from the DNA. The sample gives a few hundred thousand clones, approximately 87% of which show up once; around 9.3% is in the top ten.

The TCR originated in a woman aged 45-59 years who had recovered from COVID-19. The chain has TRBV19 and TRBJ1-2; no definite D call. The specimen was PBMCs or T cells enriched from blood (not recorded which). The CDR3 bases are TGTGCCAGTAGTCAGACTAACAAGATAAAGAACTATGGCTACACCTTC. Protein: CASSQTNKIKNYGYTF.